These 3 T cell receptor beta chains originate from one sample sequenced in a study of cytotoxic CD8 clonotypes in ibrutinib-treated CLL. Measured with immunoSEQ multiplex PCR; TCRdb has only the in-frame clones, and not every one. The sample has more than 9,000 clones, around two thirds seen once; the top ten hold 25%. The sequencing used PBMCs, collected before ibrutinib treatment. The receptors were gathered from a human donor with chronic lymphocytic leukemia.

V is TRBV4-3 and J is TRBJ1-5; perhaps TRBD1 as D (5 bases). The CDR3 extends over 15 amino acids. V lost 1 base and J 0 bases, leaving 7 bases between the germline ends. CDR1 LGHNA and CDR2 YSLEER come from the germline V gene. The CDR3: CASSQVQGSNQPQHF. Here the CDR3 DNA reads TGCGCCAGCAGCCAAGTCCAGGGTAGCAATCAGCCCCAGCATTTT.

This clone appeared a few times. The chain employs TRBV12-5 and TRBJ1-2; 9 nucleotides match TRBD1. There are 18 residues in the CDR3. Germline CDR1 and CDR2: LGHNT and FRNRAP. The V gene end was trimmed by 4 bases and the J gene end by 8 bases; junction bases not matched to a gene: 20. The DNA for the CDR3 is TGTGCTAGTGGTTACCTACTCCCTGGGGACAGGGAGTGCACGGGCTACACCTTC. Encoded protein: CASGYLLPGDRECTGYTF.

The chain joins TRBV29-1 to TRBJ1-2; TRBD1 is a possible D gene (5 bases). CDR3 length: 12 residues. CDR1 SQVTM and CDR2 ANQGSEA come from the germline V gene. V was pared by 3 bases and J by 5 bases, with 10 bases between. The CDR3 protein is CSVEPRDYGYTF. CDR3 bases: TGCAGCGTTGAGCCCAGGGATTATGGCTACACCTTC. The whole variable domain, remainder taken from reference TRBV29-1 and TRBJ1-2, is SAVISQKPSRDICQRGTSLTIQCQVDSQVTMMFWYRQQPGQSLTLIATANQGSEATYESGFVIDKFPISRPNLTFSTLTVSNMSPEDSSIYLCSVEPRDYGYTFGSGTRLTVV.